A selection of T cell receptor beta chains follows, all from one sample in a study of circulating and synovial CD4+ cells in juvenile arthritis. Profiling relied on immunoSEQ multiplex PCR, and the TCRdb table lists in-frame clones only, not all of them. This sample carries over 11,000 clones, approximately 88% of them seen once, and the ten largest clones take more than 3.5%. The material sequenced was CD4+ T cells from synovial fluid. The receptor set was obtained from a human patient with juvenile idiopathic arthritis. Some clones in this sample may be carry-over from other donors' samples. CDR3s include the opening cysteine and the closing phenylalanine or tryptophan. The D gene is left open where the match is weak. Clone size is not always given. Where it is, it says once, few, many or a class for expanded clones.

V,J,size,D,CDR3,DNA
TRBV7-9,TRBJ2-2,.,TRBD2,CASSLLVAGVLNTGELFF,TGTGCCAGCAGCTTACTGGTAGCGGGGGTACTTAACACCGGGGAGCTGTTTTTT
TRBV7-3,TRBJ2-1,.,TRBD2,CASGGGVFNEQFF,TGTGCCAGTGGCGGGGGGGTTTTCAATGAGCAGTTCTTC
TRBV6-5,TRBJ1-2,.,.,CASSGTGNYGYTF,TGTGCCAGCAGTGGAACAGGGAACTATGGCTACACCTTC
TRBV5-4,TRBJ2-5,.,TRBD1,CASRTGDRDQETQYF,TGTGCCAGCAGAACAGGGGATAGGGACCAAGAGACCCAGTACTTC
TRBV7-2,TRBJ1-4,.,.,CASRPTSGALNEKLFF,TGTGCCAGCAGGCCAACTTCAGGGGCCTTAAATGAAAAACTGTTTTTT
TRBV2,TRBJ2-6,.,.,CASTTGQPGANVLTF,TGTGCCAGCACTACCGGACAGCCTGGGGCCAACGTCCTGACTTTC
TRBV7-7,TRBJ1-1,.,.,CASSLTGYTEAFF,TGTGCTAGCAGCTTAACAGGGTACACTGAAGCTTTCTTT
TRBV27,TRBJ1-5,few,.,CASSLSSQGQPQHF,TGTGCCAGCAGTTTATCGAGTCAGGGGCAGCCCCAGCATTTT
TRBV5-1,TRBJ1-1,.,.,CASSLDGGAGTEAFF,TGCGCCAGCAGCTTGGACGGGGGGGCGGGGACTGAAGCTTTCTTT
TRBV11-2,TRBJ2-7,once,.,CASSRRPTPGGEQYF,TGTGCCAGCAGCCGTCGTCCCACACCAGGGGGGGAGCAGTACTTC
TRBV14,TRBJ2-1,medium-sized,TRBD1,CASSQDPRTGGRDEQFF,TGTGCCAGCAGCCAAGATCCCCGGACAGGGGGGCGGGATGAGCAGTTCTTC
TRBV30,TRBJ1-1,once,.,CAWSLLGGTEAFF,TGTGCCTGGAGTCTACTAGGGGGCACTGAAGCTTTCTTT
TRBV7-9,TRBJ1-1,few,TRBD1,CASSLTGQGNTEAFF,TGTGCCAGCAGCTTGACAGGGCAGGGGAACACTGAAGCTTTCTTT
TRBV7-9,TRBJ2-7,.,.,CASSSGSAGDYAYEQYF,TGTGCCAGCAGCTCCGGGTCCGCAGGGGATTACGCCTACGAGCAGTACTTC
TRBV6-5,TRBJ1-3,once,.,CASSSPTSSGNTIYF,TGTGCCAGCAGTTCCCCCACCAGCTCTGGAAACACCATATATTTT
TRBV28,TRBJ2-5,.,.,CASLGAGLVQETQYF,TGTGCCAGTTTGGGCGCGGGGTTGGTACAAGAGACCCAGTACTTC
TRBV5-1,TRBJ1-2,few,.,CASSLAGHLNYGYTF,TGCGCCAGCAGCTTGGCAGGGCACCTTAACTATGGCTACACCTTC
TRBV14,TRBJ1-4,.,TRBD1,CSSSQVNRGMKLFF,TGTTCCAGCAGCCAAGTGAACAGGGGCATGAAACTGTTTTTT
TRBV9,TRBJ2-1,.,TRBD2,CASSVEPAGGREQFF,TGTGCCAGCAGCGTAGAGCCAGCGGGGGGGCGGGAGCAGTTCTTC
TRBV12-5,TRBJ2-7,once,.,CASGRRDIAYEQYF,TGTGCTAGTGGCCGTCGGGACATTGCCTACGAGCAGTACTTC
TRBV6-6,TRBJ2-7,.,TRBD1,CASATGVSHEQYF,TGTGCCAGCGCGACAGGGGTAAGCCACGAGCAGTACTTC
TRBV5-4,TRBJ2-5,.,.,CASSLVGRREETQYF,TGTGCCAGCAGCTTGGTGGGCAGGAGGGAAGAGACCCAGTACTTC
TRBV7-9,TRBJ2-2,.,TRBD2,CASSQGTSGNTGELFF,TGTGCCAGCAGCCAAGGGACTAGCGGGAACACCGGGGAGCTGTTTTTT
TRBV5-1,TRBJ2-7,once,TRBD1,CASSSAGTGTREQYF,TGCGCCAGCAGCTCCGCCGGGACAGGAACCCGCGAGCAGTACTTC
TRBV2,TRBJ2-2,.,.,CASSGKTYTGELFF,TGTGCCAGCAGTGGCAAAACTTACACCGGGGAGCTGTTTTTT
TRBV9,TRBJ2-5,once,TRBD2,CASSTGLADPRGKETQYF,TGTGCCAGCAGCACGGGACTAGCGGACCCCCGGGGAAAAGAGACCCAGTACTTC
TRBV29-1,TRBJ2-7,.,.,CSVLDGQLYEQYF,TGCAGCGTTCTAGACGGACAGCTTTACGAGCAGTACTTC
TRBV27,TRBJ1-5,.,.,CASSLSWGTTEGQPQHF,TGTGCCAGCAGTTTATCGTGGGGGACTACCGAAGGGCAGCCCCAGCATTTT
TRBV5-1,TRBJ1-4,few,.,CASSLAGYDEKLFF,TGCGCCAGCAGCTTGGCGGGGTATGATGAAAAACTGTTTTTT